Below, 10 T cell receptor beta chains from the same sample are listed, as sequenced in a study of cytomegalovirus exposure and HLA in healthy donors. PCR used 60 Vbeta primers and 13 Jbeta primers. TCRdb keeps only in-frame clones here, not all; method: immunoSEQ multiplex PCR. Found here are 110,000 to 150,000 clones, 75% to 80% of them singletons; the top ten hold about 2.2%. Sample: PBMCs. The receptors derive from a woman aged 18-29 years in good health and CMV-seropositive.

In its sample, this clone was seen a few times. V is TRBV18 and J is TRBJ2-6, with 9 bases that match TRBD1. The CDR3 has 17 residues. V dropped 2 bases and J dropped 0; count of bases not matched to a gene: 2. CDR1 is KGHSH and CDR2 is LQKENI in the germline V gene. CDR3 DNA sequence: TGTGCCAGCTCACCAAAGGACAGGGGCTCTGGGGCCAACGTCCTGACTTTC. Amino acids: CASSPKDRGSGANVLTF.

The gene calls are TRBV4-3 and TRBJ2-1, with 9 bases aligning to TRBD2. The V gene end was trimmed by 11 bases and the J gene end by 5 bases; junction bases not matched to a gene: 22. Germline assignment: CDR1 LGHNA and CDR2 YSLEER. This CDR3 comprises 18 residues. This CDR3 is CARQRGAPGAGGHNEQFF. As DNA, the CDR3 is TGCGCCCGACAGAGGGGGGCGCCCGGGGCGGGGGGGCACAATGAGCAGTTCTTC.

The chain recombines TRBV5-5 with TRBJ2-1, with 7 bases identical to TRBD2. This CDR3 spans 15 amino acids. J lost 9 bases, V lost 4 bases, and 13 bases had no gene match. Germline V gene data show CDR1 as SGHKS and CDR2 as YYEKEE (reference sequence). CDR3 DNA: TGTGCCAGCAGCCCCCCCGCGGGGGTCCAAGGTGAGCAGTTCTTC. Protein sequence: CASSPPAGVQGEQFF.

The chain joins TRBV6-4 to TRBJ1-2; D gene uncertain. V lost 6 bases and J lost 7, with 18 bases in between. Germline assignment: CDR1 MRHNA and CDR2 SNTAGT. The CDR3 length is 14 residues. The CDR3 DNA follows: TGTGCCAGCAGAAAGACCGAGGAATCGCCTGGCTACACCTTC. This encodes CASRKTEESPGYTF.

The chain employs TRBV5-1 and TRBJ2-2; possibly TRBD1 for D (7 bases). V dropped 2 bases and J dropped 1 base, with 12 bases sitting between them. The CDR3 is 16 amino acids. Germline V lookup: CDR1 SGHRS, CDR2 YFSETQ. DNA for the CDR3: TGCGCCAGCAGCTTACGCGGGACAGTGAACACCGGGGAGCTGTTTTTT. Translated: CASSLRGTVNTGELFF.

This clone was seen only once. V and J are TRBV27 and TRBJ1-6; D is uncertain. Trimming removed 0 bases from V and 5 bases from J, with 8 bases in between. Per germline, CDR1 MNHEY and CDR2 SMNVEV (reference sequence). CDR3 length: 15 amino acids. For the CDR3, the DNA is TGTGCCAGCAGTTTATCAGGGAGGGATAATTCACCCCTCCACTTT. Its translation is CASSLSGRDNSPLHF.

This clone was seen a few times. V and J are TRBV18 and TRBJ1-2, with D unclear. The CDR3 spans 14 residues. V lost 2 bases and J lost 0, with 7 bases in between. From germline, CDR1 is KGHSH and CDR2 LQKENI. The CDR3 spells CASSPNKANYGYTF. CDR3 coding DNA: TGTGCCAGCTCACCAAACAAAGCTAACTATGGCTACACCTTC.

The V gene is TRBV4-1, the J gene TRBJ1-1; 10 bases align to TRBD1. V dropped 1 base and J dropped 5; count of bases not matched to a gene: 10. There are 17 residues in the CDR3. From germline, CDR1 is MGHRA and CDR2 YSYEKL. CDR3 bases: TGCGCCAGCAGCCAAGTATTTGCGGGGACAGGGGCTACTGAAGCTTTCTTT. As protein: CASSQVFAGTGATEAFF.

This clone was observed a handful of times. CDR3 protein: CASSFWTGSIAGGTRYNEQFF. The CDR3 DNA sequence: TGTGCCAGTAGTTTTTGGACAGGGTCGATAGCGGGGGGGACCCGATACAATGAGCAGTTCTTC. The chain recombines TRBV19 with TRBJ2-1, with TRBD2 identical over 11 bases. CDR1 and CDR2 from the germline V gene are LNHDA and SQIVND (reference sequence). Trimming cost V 5 bases and J 4 bases; bases outside gene matches: 22. This CDR3 has 21 residues.

This clone was picked up a small number of times. The chain has TRBV4-3 and TRBJ1-1, with TRBD1 as a possible D gene (5 bases). The ends were cut back, 0 bases at V and 0 bases at J, with 8 bases in the middle. Germline values: CDR1 LGHNA, CDR2 YSLEER. CDR3 length: 15 amino acids. CDR3 sequence reads: CASSQDGAMNTEAFF. The CDR3 nucleotides read TGCGCCAGCAGCCAAGATGGGGCGATGAACACTGAAGCTTTCTTT.